The clone carrying this T cell receptor beta chain was found once. Antigen: not known. This sample is drawn from a study of blood T cells in healthy people across ages. Study-wide results and caveats: Among T cells, TCR beta diversity per million cells dropped roughly linearly as age rose. It was the long-lived donors that had more naive CD4+ cells and higher diversity than aged donors.

PBMCs, at least 7 million per sample, were isolated. PCR was performed a second time for about 6 to 12 cycles using a sample-barcoded 5' primer and a J-beta primer mix. TCRdb fed the 5' RACE reads into MiXCR, producing one record per CDR3 protein. The sample contains about 830,000 distinct CDR3 sequences, around 62% of which appear only once. The V segment lost 3 bases and the J segment 1 base; nucleotides outside the gene matches: 5. The germline gives CDR1 SGHRS, CDR2 YFSETQ. This CDR3 region has 15 residues. The V call is TRBV5-1, the J call TRBJ1-1, with 8 nucleotides matching TRBD1. The sequence came from a man aged 25 to 40 in good health. The sequencing sample was made of blood. The CDR3 loop is CASSSGGQENTEAFF. CDR3 nucleotides: TGCGCCAGCAGCTCTGGGGGACAGGAGAACACTGAAGCTTTCTTT.